This passage covers 17 T cell receptor beta chains from one sample sequenced in a study of CD8 T cells in ankylosing spondylitis. Regarding the study as a whole: Several highly homologous variants made up a TCR beta motif, and this motif appeared characteristic of ankylosing spondylitis blood.

Antigens of these TCRs are unknown. TCRdb independently ran MiXCR on the 5' RACE reads; one entry per CDR3 protein. This table has around 770,000 distinct CDR3 sequences, 12% appearing once. The sequencing sample was made of blood, either unsorted or a sorted T cell fraction (not recorded which). Every receptor here comes from a male donor with ankylosing spondylitis.

This clonotype was seen only a few times. This sequence joins TRBV20-1 and TRBJ2-3, with 8 bases matching TRBD1. Germline V gene lookup returns CDR1 DFQATT and CDR2 SNEGSKA (reference sequence). J gave up 0 bases and V 2 bases, and 19 bases lay outside the gene matches. The CDR3 loop spans 20 amino acids. In nucleotides, the CDR3 is TGCAGTGCTAGAAACGTGGACAGGGTAGAAGAAAGGATGAGCACAGATACGCAGTATTTT. It translates to CSARNVDRVEERMSTDTQYF.

This clonotype was seen a handful of times. The gene calls are TRBV20-1 and TRBJ2-3, with TRBD2 identical over 8 bases. The CDR3 sequence is 13 residues long. Germline V gives CDR1 DFQATT, CDR2 SNEGSKA (reference sequence). V shed 5 bases, J shed 4 bases, and the junction held 5 bases outside the gene matches. DNA for the CDR3: TGCAGTGCTGCCATAGCGGGATCAGATACGCAGTATTTT. Its protein product is CSAAIAGSDTQYF.

This clonotype was found a few times. The chain employs TRBV20-1 and TRBJ1-2; D unresolved. CDR1 and CDR2 from the germline V gene are DFQATT and SNEGSKA (reference sequence). The CDR3 totals 15 residues. V was trimmed by 0 bases and J by 1 base, leaving 12 bases between them. The CDR3 sequence: CSARDAESYNYGYTF. The CDR3 bases are TGCAGTGCTAGAGATGCAGAGAGCTATAACTATGGCTACACCTTC.

This clonotype was detected many times. The V gene is TRBV20-1, the J gene TRBJ1-1; D is unresolved. V was shortened by 5 bases and J by 4 bases, with 14 bases between the two germline ends. The CDR3 runs to 13 residues. In germline, CDR1 is DFQATT, CDR2 SNEGSKA (reference sequence). CDR3 loop: CSAALGHITEAFF. The CDR3 nucleotides read TGCAGTGCTGCCTTAGGGCATATCACTGAAGCTTTCTTT.

The chain combines TRBV6-1 with TRBJ1-1; the match to TRBD1 covers 7 bases. This CDR3 has 13 residues. Germline-derived CDR1 and CDR2 are MNHNS and SASEGT. Losses at the gene ends were 6 bases for V and 3 bases for J; bases not matched to a gene: 4. CDR3 in amino acids: CASRRQGYTEAFF. CDR3 DNA sequence: TGTGCCAGCAGACGACAGGGTTACACTGAAGCTTTCTTT.

This clonotype turned up a few times. This chain connects TRBV6-5 to TRBJ1-4; no clear D. From germline, CDR1 is MNHEY and CDR2 SVGAGI. V shed 0 bases and J shed 7 bases, with 12 bases lying between them. CDR3 size: 15 residues. CDR3 nucleotides: TGTGCCAGCAGTTACTCTTTCCGCCCGGGTGAAAAACTGTTTTTT. Its protein is CASSYSFRPGEKLFF.

This clonotype was seen only a few times. This sequence joins TRBV7-2 and TRBJ1-5; D gene ambiguous. The V end lost 3 bases, the J end lost 7 bases, and 10 bases lay between the germline ends. The CDR3 is made up of 13 amino acids. The germline V gene has CDR1 SGHTA and CDR2 FQGNSA. The CDR3 DNA is TGTGCCAGCAGCTTTGGGCGGAGGCAGCCCCAGCATTTT. This gives the protein CASSFGRRQPQHF.

This clonotype was counted only a few times. The gene calls are TRBV20-1 and TRBJ2-6; D is perhaps TRBD1 (5 bases). This CDR3 has 14 amino acids. Germline values: CDR1 DFQATT, CDR2 SNEGSKA (reference sequence). V gave up 5 bases and J gave up 1 base, with 9 bases separating them. Here the CDR3 DNA reads TGCAGTGCTTCTGACAGATCTGGGGCCAACGTCCTGACTTTC. It translates to CSASDRSGANVLTF.

About this clonotype: Here the CDR3 omits its conserved ending phenylalanine or tryptophan, so a read error is the likely source. The CDR3 loop is CASRRQNEYEKLFS. In DNA, the CDR3 is TGTGCCAGCAGGAGACAGAATGAGTATGAAAAACTGTTTTCT. The chain joins TRBV6-1 to TRBJ1-4, with D maybe TRBD1 (5 bases). Trimming took off 6 bases at V and 6 bases at J, with 14 bases between the two ends. The CDR3 is 14 amino acids. Germline V CDR1 and CDR2: MNHNS, SASEGT.

This clonotype was counted ten times or more. V usage is TRBV20-1 and J usage is TRBJ2-3; the D is unclear. The CDR3 runs 12 residues. Germline lookup yields CDR1 DFQATT and CDR2 SNEGSKA (reference sequence). V gave up 6 bases and J gave up 4 bases, with 11 bases separating them. The CDR3 nucleotides read TGCAGTGCCTCTAGTGGAGCAGATACGCAGTATTTT. Encoded protein: CSASSGADTQYF.

The sample holds many counts of this clonotype. The rearrangement joins TRBV29-1 to TRBJ1-2, with 9 bases identical to TRBD1. CDR1 and CDR2 from the germline V gene are SQVTM and ANQGSEA. Trimming cost V 6 bases and J 8 bases; bases outside gene matches: 7. CDR3 size: 12 residues. CDR3 in DNA: TGCAGCGTCCAAGGACAGGGGAAAGGCTACACCTTC. Translation: CSVQGQGKGYTF.

The chain joins TRBV7-2 to TRBJ2-1, with 11 bases lining up with TRBD1. The CDR3 has 16 residues. Germline assignment: CDR1 SGHTA and CDR2 FQGNSA. V dropped 1 base and J dropped 6; count of bases not matched to a gene: 5. The DNA for the CDR3 is TGTGCCAGCAGCTTAGAATTCGGGACAGGGGGCAATGAGCAGTTCTTC. Translating it yields CASSLEFGTGGNEQFF.

This clonotype appeared a few times. The chain combines TRBV12-5 with TRBJ1-1; TRBD1 matches 7 bases. The CDR3 runs 14 residues. Germline CDR1 and CDR2: LGHNT and FRNRAP. With V trimmed by 5 bases and J by 4 bases, 7 bases remained unmatched. CDR3 nucleotides: TGTGCTAGTGGTGAGACAGGGCAGTCCACTGAAGCTTTCTTT. This gives the protein CASGETGQSTEAFF.

This clonotype showed up just a few times. The chain recombines TRBV15 with TRBJ2-3; 7 positions agree with TRBD1. The V gene's germline CDR1 is LNHNV and CDR2 YYDKDF (reference sequence). The CDR3 loop spans 16 amino acids. V shed 4 bases and J 2 bases; nucleotides not matched to a gene: 9. This chain's CDR3 is CATSTRQGTITDTQYF. The CDR3 coding sequence is TGTGCCACCAGCACAAGACAGGGCACCATCACAGATACGCAGTATTTT.

This chain links TRBV20-1 with TRBJ2-7; D not certain. Between the trimmed V and J ends, which lost 4 bases and 0 bases, there was a span of 7 bases. This CDR3 region has 12 residues. CDR1 DFQATT and CDR2 SNEGSKA come from the germline V gene (reference sequence). CDR3 protein: CSATVYSYEQYF. CDR3 nucleotides: TGCAGTGCTACAGTCTACTCCTACGAGCAGTACTTC.

The chain employs TRBV6-5 and TRBJ2-1; 8 nucleotides match TRBD2. The CDR3 consists of 14 residues. V dropped 4 bases and J dropped 6; count of bases not matched to a gene: 5. Germline assignment: CDR1 MNHEY and CDR2 SVGAGI. This chain's CDR3 is CASSSAGGSNEQFF. DNA of the CDR3: TGTGCCAGCAGTTCCGCGGGAGGAAGCAATGAGCAGTTCTTC.

This clonotype has at least ten counts. This sequence joins TRBV6-5 and TRBJ1-2, with D maybe TRBD1 (5 bases). Per germline, CDR1 MNHEY and CDR2 SVGAGI. The CDR3 has 15 amino acids. V was clipped by 2 bases and J by 4 bases, with 14 bases between them. The CDR3 loop reads CASSYGTPVFYGYTF. The CDR3 coding sequence is TGTGCCAGCAGTTACGGGACTCCAGTATTCTATGGCTACACCTTC.